Here is one T cell receptor beta chain with its context. The target antigen is unknown. The data originate from a study of cytomegalovirus exposure and HLA in healthy donors. Study-wide findings and caveats: By HLA locus, TCR association rates varied in a later analysis, with DRB1 showing the most and HLA-C the fewest. Only CMV serostatus was available as immune exposure information.

All the people who gave samples were healthy bone marrow donors. Each donor was nominally healthy when sampled (though unrecorded immune exposures were likely). Primers included in the PCR were 60 Vbeta and 13 Jbeta primers. TCRdb's table, derived via immunoSEQ multiplex PCR, lists solely in-frame clones and lacks some. Seen here are 150,000 to 180,000 clones, around 72% observed once, and the top ten hold 1.2% to 1.5%. Trimming left V 1 base short and J 2 bases short, with 13 bases between. The germline gives CDR1 MNHEY, CDR2 SVGAGI. The CDR3 is made up of 16 amino acids. The sample comprised PBMCs. The TCR originated in a man younger than 35 in good health and CMV-seronegative. The chain has TRBV6-5 and TRBJ2-3, with D tentatively TRBD1 (5 bases). The CDR3 coding sequence is TGTGCCAGCAGTTACTTATCGACAGCCCTCACAGATACGCAGTATTTT. This gives the protein CASSYLSTALTDTQYF.